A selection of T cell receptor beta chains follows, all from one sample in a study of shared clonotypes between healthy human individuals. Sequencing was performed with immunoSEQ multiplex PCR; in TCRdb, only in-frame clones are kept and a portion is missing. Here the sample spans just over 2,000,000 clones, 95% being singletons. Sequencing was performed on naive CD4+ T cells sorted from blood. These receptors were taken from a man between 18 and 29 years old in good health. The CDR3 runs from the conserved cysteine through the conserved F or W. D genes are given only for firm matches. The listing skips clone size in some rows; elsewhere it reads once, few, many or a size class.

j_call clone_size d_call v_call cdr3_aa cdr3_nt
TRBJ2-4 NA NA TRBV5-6 CASSFGQVWAKNIQYF TGTGCCAGCAGCTTCGGTCAGGTTTGGGCCAAAAACATTCAGTACTTC
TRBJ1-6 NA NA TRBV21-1 CASSKRLQDFGNSPLHF TGTGCCAGCAGCAAAAGGCTCCAGGACTTCGGGAATTCACCCCTCCACTTT
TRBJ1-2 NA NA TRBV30 CAWTGQNYGYTF TGTGCCTGGACCGGACAGAACTATGGCTACACCTTC
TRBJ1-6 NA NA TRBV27 CASRPQGTDNSPLHF TGTGCCAGCAGACCCCAGGGGACCGATAATTCACCCCTCCACTTT
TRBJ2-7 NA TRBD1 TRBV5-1 CASSSTPDRGLGHEQYF TGCGCCAGCAGCTCGACCCCGGACAGGGGCCTCGGGCACGAGCAGTACTTC
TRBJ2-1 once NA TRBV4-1 CASSPQRGGISHDEQFF TGCGCCAGCAGCCCCCAACGGGGCGGGATCTCACACGATGAGCAGTTCTTC
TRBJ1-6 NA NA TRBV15 CATGPSGQGSPLHF TGTGCCACCGGGCCGTCAGGGCAAGGATCACCCCTCCACTTT
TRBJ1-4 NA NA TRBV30 CAWSVGRGNEKLFF TGTGCCTGGAGTGTGGGCAGGGGTAATGAAAAACTGTTTTTT
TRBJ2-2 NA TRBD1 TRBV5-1 CASTAGQGNTGELFF TGCGCCAGCACGGCCGGACAGGGGAACACCGGGGAGCTGTTTTTT
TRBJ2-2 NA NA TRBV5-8 CASSLGTNTGELFF TGTGCCAGCAGCTTAGGCACGAACACCGGGGAGCTGTTTTTT
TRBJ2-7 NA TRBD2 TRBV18 CASSPRDKTGTSGRSEQYF TGTGCCAGCTCACCAAGGGATAAAACCGGGACTAGCGGGAGATCCGAGCAGTACTTC
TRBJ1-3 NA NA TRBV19 CASSTPFFSGNTIYF TGTGCCAGTAGCACACCCTTCTTCTCTGGAAACACCATATATTTT
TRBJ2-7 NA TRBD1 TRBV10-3 CAISERDSSYEQYF TGTGCCATCAGTGAAAGGGACAGTTCCTACGAGCAGTACTTC
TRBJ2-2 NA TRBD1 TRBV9 CASRLQGAGELFF TGTGCCAGCAGGTTACAGGGGGCCGGGGAGCTGTTTTTT
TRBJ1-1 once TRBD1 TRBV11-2 CASSSDREGTEAFF TGTGCCAGCAGCTCGGACAGGGAGGGCACTGAAGCTTTCTTT
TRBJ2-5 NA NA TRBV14 CASSQARERQTQYF TGTGCCAGCAGCCAAGCAAGGGAGAGACAGACCCAGTACTTC
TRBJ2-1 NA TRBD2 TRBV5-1 CASSSPGLAVNEQFF TGCGCCAGCAGCTCACCGGGACTAGCGGTGAATGAGCAGTTCTTC
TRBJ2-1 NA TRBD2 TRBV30 CAWSVERTSGSYNEQFF TGTGCCTGGAGTGTGGAGAGGACTAGCGGTTCCTACAATGAGCAGTTCTTC
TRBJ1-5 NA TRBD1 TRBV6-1 CASRGTGGDQPQHF TGTGCCAGCAGGGGGACAGGGGGCGATCAGCCCCAGCATTTT
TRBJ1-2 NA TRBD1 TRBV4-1 CASSQGDRDRLFPTF TGCGCCAGCAGCCAGGGGGACAGGGATCGTCTTTTCCCCACCTTC
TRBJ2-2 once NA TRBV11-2 CASSSLGFSGELFF TGTGCCAGCAGCTCCCTGGGGTTCTCCGGGGAGCTGTTTTTT
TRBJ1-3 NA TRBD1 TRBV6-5 CASRRTGRNTIYF TGTGCCAGCAGGAGGACAGGGAGAAACACCATATATTTT
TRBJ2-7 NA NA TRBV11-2 CASSLDVQGRNEQYF TGTGCCAGCAGCTTAGATGTGCAGGGGCGGAACGAGCAGTACTTC
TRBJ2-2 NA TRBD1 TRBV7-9 CASRHEGQGAQTGELFF TGTGCCAGCAGACATGAAGGACAGGGGGCGCAGACCGGGGAGCTGTTTTTT
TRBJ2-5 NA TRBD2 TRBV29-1 CSVGSSGKKETQYF TGCAGCGTTGGAAGTAGCGGGAAGAAAGAGACCCAGTACTTC
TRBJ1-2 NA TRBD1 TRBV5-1 CASSSTGRNGYTF TGCGCCAGCAGCTCGACAGGGAGGAATGGCTACACCTTC
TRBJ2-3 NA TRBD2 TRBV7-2 CASSKAGGFTDTQYF TGTGCCAGCAGCAAAGCGGGAGGGTTCACAGATACGCAGTATTTT
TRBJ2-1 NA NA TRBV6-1 CASSEALFGMGSNNEQFF TGTGCCAGCAGTGAAGCGCTTTTCGGGATGGGATCGAACAATGAGCAGTTCTTC
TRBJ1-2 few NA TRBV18 CASSPSDSRGYTF TGTGCCAGCTCACCGTCGGACAGTCGCGGCTACACCTTC
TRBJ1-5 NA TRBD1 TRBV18 CASSPDRDNQPQHF TGTGCCAGCTCACCCGACAGGGACAATCAGCCCCAGCATTTT
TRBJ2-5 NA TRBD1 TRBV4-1 CASSPAGTGYQETQYF TGCGCCAGCAGCCCAGCAGGGACAGGGTACCAAGAGACCCAGTACTTC
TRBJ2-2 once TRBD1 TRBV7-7 CASSLGPGTGGTGELFF TGTGCTAGCAGCTTAGGGCCCGGGACAGGGGGCACCGGGGAGCTGTTTTTT
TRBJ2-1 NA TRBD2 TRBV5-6 CASSTPLAGGVGNEQFF TGTGCCAGCAGCACGCCTCTAGCGGGAGGGGTAGGAAATGAGCAGTTCTTC
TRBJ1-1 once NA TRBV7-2 CASSLGGRRDTEAFF TGTGCCAGCAGCTTAGGGGGACGGCGAGACACTGAAGCTTTCTTT
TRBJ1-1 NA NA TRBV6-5 CASSYSRFGPEAFF TGTGCCAGCAGTTACTCGAGGTTTGGCCCTGAAGCTTTCTTT
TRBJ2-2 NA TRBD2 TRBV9 CASSPTPGEGKTGELFF TGTGCCAGCAGCCCTACTCCGGGGGAGGGGAAGACCGGGGAGCTGTTTTTT
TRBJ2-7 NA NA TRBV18 CASSSSVGDNSYEQYF TGTGCCAGCTCATCCAGTGTTGGGGACAACTCCTACGAGCAGTACTTC
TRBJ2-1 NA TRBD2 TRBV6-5 CASRGLAGAHNEQFF TGTGCCAGCAGGGGGCTAGCGGGAGCCCACAATGAGCAGTTCTTC
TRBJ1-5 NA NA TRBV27 CASSFVYSNQPQHF TGTGCCAGCAGTTTTGTATATAGCAATCAGCCCCAGCATTTT
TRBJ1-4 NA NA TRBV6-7 CASSPGTTNEKLFF TGTGCCAGCAGCCCAGGAACCACTAATGAAAAACTGTTTTTT
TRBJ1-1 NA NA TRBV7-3 CASSLLRGTEAFF TGTGCCAGCAGCTTATTACGGGGCACTGAAGCTTTCTTT
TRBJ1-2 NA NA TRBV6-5 CASSSRQTLLYGYTF TGTGCCAGCAGTTCACGACAGACCTTACTCTATGGCTACACCTTC
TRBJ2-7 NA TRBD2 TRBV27 CASSRLAEGYEQYF TGTGCCAGCAGCCGACTAGCGGAGGGCTACGAGCAGTACTTC
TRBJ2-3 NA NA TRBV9 CASSVGDPKATDTQYF TGTGCCAGCAGCGTAGGGGACCCGAAAGCAACAGATACGCAGTATTTT
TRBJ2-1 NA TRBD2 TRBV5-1 CASSLSSGSYNEQFF TGCGCCAGCAGCTTATCTAGCGGGAGCTACAATGAGCAGTTCTTC
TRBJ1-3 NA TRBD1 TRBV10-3 CAIRNGTAGNTIYF TGTGCCATCAGAAACGGGACAGCTGGAAACACCATATATTTT
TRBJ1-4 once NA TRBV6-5 CASSYGLNEKLFF TGTGCCAGCAGTTACGGGCTTAATGAAAAACTGTTTTTT
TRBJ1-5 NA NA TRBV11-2 CASSLDGSSNQPQHF TGTGCCAGCAGCTTAGACGGATCTAGCAATCAGCCCCAGCATTTT
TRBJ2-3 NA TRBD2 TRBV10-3 CAISESSSGKSDTQYF TGTGCCATCAGTGAGTCGTCTAGCGGGAAGTCAGATACGCAGTATTTT
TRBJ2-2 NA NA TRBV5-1 CASSPKGQGGTGELFF TGCGCCAGCAGCCCGAAAGGGCAGGGCGGCACCGGGGAGCTGTTTTTT
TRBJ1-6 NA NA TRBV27 CASSLGGVVNSPLHF TGTGCCAGCAGTTTAGGCGGGGTAGTGAATTCACCCCTCCACTTT
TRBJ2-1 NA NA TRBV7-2 CASSYDWDTYNEQFF TGTGCCAGCAGCTACGACTGGGACACTTACAATGAGCAGTTCTTC
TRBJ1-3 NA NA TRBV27 CASSSTGSGNTIYF TGTGCCAGCAGTTCCACAGGGTCTGGAAACACCATATATTTT
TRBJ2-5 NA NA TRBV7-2 CASSLEGAQYF TGTGCCAGCAGCCTCGAGGGGGCCCAGTACTTC
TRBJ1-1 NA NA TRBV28 CASSSKPSSEAFF TGTGCCAGCAGTTCTAAGCCCAGTTCAGAAGCTTTCTTT
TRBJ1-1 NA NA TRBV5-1 CASSLLGPRGEHTEAFF TGCGCCAGCAGCTTGCTGGGCCCTAGAGGCGAGCACACTGAAGCTTTCTTT
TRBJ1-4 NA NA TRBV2 CASSAGDYSHLFF TGTGCCAGCAGCGCGGGGGATTACAGTCATCTGTTTTTT
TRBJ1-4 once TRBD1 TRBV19 CASTEFRGQTNEKLFF TGTGCCAGTACTGAATTCAGGGGGCAAACTAATGAAAAACTGTTTTTT
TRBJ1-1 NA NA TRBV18 CASSPQTEAFF TGTGCCAGCTCACCACAGACTGAAGCTTTCTTT
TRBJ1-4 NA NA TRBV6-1 CASSGGQGSEKLFF TGTGCCAGCAGCGGCGGGCAGGGCAGTGAAAAACTGTTTTTT